This TCR beta chain was sequenced during a study of T cells in women clearing cervical HPV infection. V was pared by 2 bases and J by 7 bases, with 13 bases of the junction left unmatched. CDR1 and CDR2 (germline): GTSNPN, SVGIG (reference sequence). The length of the CDR3 is 15 residues. immunoSEQ multiplex PCR used an average of roughly 1,300 ng genomic DNA. Here immunoSEQ multiplex PCR was the method, and the copy in TCRdb shows in-frame clones only, minus some. The table gives fewer than 50,000 clones; the top ten clones make up 1.2% of it. With regard to this clone: The sequenced fragment ends 3 residues before the CDR3 boundary, so the rest is inferred from the germline J gene.

The sequence came from a woman between 18 and 75 years old with a cervical HPV16 infection that either progressed to CIN3+ or cleared (not recorded which). Material for sequencing was blood buffy coat. V and J are TRBV30 and TRBJ1-1; 7 bases are a match to TRBD1. This CDR3 reads CAWSPPGRGQGEAFF. The covered CDR3 bases are TGTGCCTGGAGTCCCCCGGGGAGGGGGCAAGGTGAA.